This T cell receptor beta chain originates from a study of T cells after yellow fever vaccination. The overall study: With SMART-Seq v4 Ultra Low Input, the fractions containing low cell numbers were prepared.

As TCR cDNA was made by 5'RACE template switching, a universal primer site and UMIs were added. MiXCR, applied by TCRdb to the 5' RACE reads, yields one record per CDR3 protein. Here the sample spans approximately 85,000 distinct CDR3 sequences, 13% being singletons. General study findings and limits: Most primary-vaccination clones reappeared after the booster (about 96% CD4, approximately 88% CD8). A secondary response was less intense yet reached its peak sooner, at day 5 versus 15.

The ends were cut back, 1 base at V and 10 bases at J, with 13 bases in the middle. This CDR3 has 13 amino acids. This clonotype turned up a few times. The source is a man aged 18-30 years who received the YFV17D yellow fever vaccine. J is TRBJ1-2 and V is TRBV12-3 or TRBV12-4; tentative D call: TRBD1 (5 bases). The specimen was CD8+ T cells not binding an NS4B(214-222) dextramer, sorted from PBMCs, collected 21 days after the first yellow fever vaccination. CDR3 DNA sequence: TGTGCCAGCAGTTTAGGGGGACTAATTGACTACACCTTC. Residues: CASSLGGLIDYTF.